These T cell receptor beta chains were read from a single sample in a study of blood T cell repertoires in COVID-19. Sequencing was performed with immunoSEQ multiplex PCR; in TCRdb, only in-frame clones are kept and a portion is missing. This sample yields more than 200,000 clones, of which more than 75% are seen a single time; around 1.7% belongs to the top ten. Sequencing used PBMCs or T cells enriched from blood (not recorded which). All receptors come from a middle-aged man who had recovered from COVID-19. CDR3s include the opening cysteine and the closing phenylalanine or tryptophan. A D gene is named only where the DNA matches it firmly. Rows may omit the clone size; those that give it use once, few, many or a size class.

CASSVGQGYSPLHF	TGTGCCAGCAGTGTGGGACAGGGGTATTCACCCCTCCACTTT	TRBD1	TRBV2	TRBJ1-6	few
CASSFGGLTNQPQHF	TGTGCCAGCAGCTTTGGAGGGTTGACCAATCAGCCCCAGCATTTT	NA	TRBV11-2	TRBJ1-5	NA
CAISESQQGGGPDETQYF	TGTGCCATCAGTGAGTCCCAACAAGGGGGAGGGCCGGATGAGACCCAGTACTTC	NA	TRBV10-3	TRBJ2-5	NA
CAGGAEAGANVLTF	TGTGCCGGGGGCGCGGAGGCTGGGGCCAACGTCCTGACTTTC	NA	TRBV30	TRBJ2-6	many
CASSQPGRPTGANVLTF	TGCGCCAGCAGTCAGCCCGGGAGACCCACTGGGGCCAACGTCCTGACTTTC	NA	TRBV23-1	TRBJ2-6	NA
CASSPGLAGEQYF	TGTGCCAGCAGCCCGGGACTAGCGGGGGAGCAGTACTTC	TRBD2	TRBV3-1/TRBV3-2	TRBJ2-7	NA
CASNLTGVLEQYF	TGTGCCAGCAACCTGACAGGGGTGCTCGAGCAGTACTTC	TRBD1	TRBV5-4	TRBJ2-7	NA
CASSSVTSGGHNEQFF	TGTGCCAGCAGCTCCGTGACTAGCGGGGGGCACAATGAGCAGTTCTTC	TRBD2	TRBV11-1	TRBJ2-1	NA
CATSDSRGNYGYTF	TGTGCCACCAGTGACTCCAGGGGGAACTATGGCTACACCTTC	TRBD1	TRBV24-1	TRBJ1-2	NA
CASSLAPGYEQYF	TGTGCCAGCAGCTTGGCCCCAGGTTACGAGCAGTACTTC	NA	TRBV5-8	TRBJ2-7	NA
CASSLGWGGEQYF	TGTGCCAGCAGCCTTGGCTGGGGAGGCGAGCAGTACTTC	NA	TRBV11-3	TRBJ2-7	NA
CATSSHLSAGNQPQHF	TGTGCCACCAGCAGTCACTTAAGCGCTGGGAATCAGCCCCAGCATTTT	NA	TRBV15	TRBJ1-5	NA
CASSYAGTGGRVEAFF	TGTGCCAGCAGTTACGCCGGGACAGGGGGGCGAGTTGAAGCTTTCTTT	TRBD1	TRBV6-5	TRBJ1-1	NA
CASSILRSATNEKLFF	TGTGCCAGTAGTATATTGAGATCTGCAACTAATGAAAAACTGTTTTTT	NA	TRBV19	TRBJ1-4	once
CASSQTGLAGGETQYF	TGCGCCAGCAGCCAGACAGGACTAGCGGGAGGAGAGACCCAGTACTTC	TRBD2	TRBV4-1	TRBJ2-5	NA
CASSLGQVMNTEAFF	TGCGCCAGCAGCTTGGGACAGGTGATGAACACTGAAGCTTTCTTT	NA	TRBV5-1	TRBJ1-1	NA
CASRAGSYTGELFF	TGTGCCAGCAGGGCGGGATCGTACACCGGGGAGCTGTTTTTT	NA	TRBV27	TRBJ2-2	NA
CASSGAGMSEAFF	TGTGCCAGCAGTGGGGCCGGGATGAGTGAAGCTTTCTTT	NA	TRBV6-4	TRBJ1-1	NA
CATAAQGNEKLFF	TGTGCCACCGCGGCGCAGGGAAATGAAAAACTGTTTTTT	NA	TRBV7-2	TRBJ1-4	NA
CASSQADRDEQFF	TGTGCCAGTAGTCAGGCCGATCGTGATGAGCAGTTCTTC	NA	TRBV19	TRBJ2-1	NA
CASRVPGQGLGEAFF	TGTGCCAGCAGGGTACCGGGACAGGGTTTGGGTGAAGCTTTCTTT	TRBD1	TRBV6-5	TRBJ1-1	NA
CASSQERTGKDTQYF	TGTGCCAGCAGCCAAGAGCGGACAGGGAAAGATACGCAGTATTTT	TRBD1	TRBV4-2	TRBJ2-3	NA
CSVVQGANYGYTF	TGCAGCGTTGTTCAGGGGGCGAACTATGGCTACACCTTC	TRBD1	TRBV29-1	TRBJ1-2	NA
CASSENRDTEAFF	TGTGCCAGCAGTGAAAACAGGGATACTGAAGCTTTCTTT	NA	TRBV2	TRBJ1-1	once
CASSLTGGEKLFF	TGTGCCAGCAGCTTGACAGGGGGAGAAAAACTGTTTTTT	TRBD1	TRBV7-3	TRBJ1-4	NA
CASSSGQANVYEQYF	TGTGCCAGCAGTTCAGGACAGGCGAACGTCTACGAGCAGTACTTC	TRBD1	TRBV11-3	TRBJ2-7	once
CASSSKGGANTGELFF	TGTGCCAGCAGCTCAAAAGGAGGGGCGAACACCGGGGAGCTGTTTTTT	NA	TRBV7-9	TRBJ2-2	NA
CASSTGTGDDSNQPQHF	TGCGCCAGCAGCACCGGGACAGGGGATGATAGCAATCAGCCCCAGCATTTT	TRBD1	TRBV5-1	TRBJ1-5	NA
CASSLVTGGGEQYF	TGTGCCAGCAGCTTAGTGACAGGGGGAGGGGAGCAGTACTTC	TRBD1	TRBV7-2	TRBJ2-7	NA
CASSLDSGASTDTQYF	TGTGCCAGCAGCTTGGATAGCGGAGCTAGCACAGATACGCAGTATTTT	NA	TRBV5-6	TRBJ2-3	NA
CASTPELIQGDQPQHF	TGTGCCAGTACCCCAGAGCTCATACAGGGAGATCAGCCCCAGCATTTT	NA	TRBV19	TRBJ1-5	NA
CAWSPPTGPTRDTF	TGTGCCTGGAGCCCCCCGACAGGCCCCACACGGGACACCTTC	NA	TRBV30	TRBJ1-2	NA
CASSPSGGPYEQYF	TGTGCCAGCAGCCCTAGCGGGGGGCCCTACGAGCAGTACTTC	TRBD2	TRBV7-2	TRBJ2-7	once
CASSTLENNEQFF	TGTGCCAGTAGTACCCTGGAGAACAATGAGCAGTTCTTC	NA	TRBV19	TRBJ2-1	NA
CASSPQGRTGYEQYF	TGTGCCAGTAGTCCCCAGGGCAGGACCGGCTACGAGCAGTACTTC	NA	TRBV19	TRBJ2-7	NA
CAITRQGEGYGYTF	TGTGCCATCACCAGACAGGGTGAAGGCTATGGCTACACCTTC	TRBD1	TRBV10-3	TRBJ1-2	NA
CASSLNHGLYSNQPQHF	TGTGCCAGTAGCCTAAATCACGGACTGTATAGCAATCAGCCCCAGCATTTT	NA	TRBV19	TRBJ1-5	NA
CASSLGLAGATGTDTQYF	TGTGCCAGCAGCTTAGGGCTAGCGGGGGCTACTGGCACAGATACGCAGTATTTT	TRBD2	TRBV11-3	TRBJ2-3	NA
CASSSRDRSPYGYTF	TGCGCCAGCAGCTCCCGGGACAGGAGCCCCTATGGCTACACCTTC	TRBD1	TRBV5-1	TRBJ1-2	few
CASSLDAGDTQYF	TGCGCCAGCAGCTTGGATGCGGGTGATACGCAGTATTTT	NA	TRBV5-1	TRBJ2-3	NA
CASSVGENRDIYNSPLHF	TGTGCCAGCAGCGTAGGAGAGAACAGGGATATTTATAATTCACCCCTCCACTTT	NA	TRBV9	TRBJ1-6	NA
CASSPMPLGRITDTQYF	TGTGCCAGCAGTCCTATGCCCCTTGGGAGGATCACAGATACGCAGTATTTT	NA	TRBV28	TRBJ2-3	NA
CASSLGRRDSEEDTQYF	TGTGCCAGCAGCTTAGGCCGCCGGGACAGTGAGGAAGATACGCAGTATTTT	TRBD1	TRBV11-3	TRBJ2-3	few
CSVEQGAGLSYEQYF	TGCAGCGTTGAACAGGGGGCTGGACTTTCCTACGAGCAGTACTTC	TRBD1	TRBV29-1	TRBJ2-7	NA
CASSDPTGVGNTIYF	TGTGCCAGTAGTGACCCGACAGGGGTCGGAAACACCATATATTTT	TRBD1	TRBV19	TRBJ1-3	NA
CASSQDMGYRVSTEAFF	TGTGCCAGCAGCCAAGATATGGGATACAGGGTAAGCACTGAAGCTTTCTTT	NA	TRBV14	TRBJ1-1	NA
CASSLETAAGELFF	TGTGCCAGCAGCTTAGAAACAGCGGCCGGGGAGCTGTTTTTT	NA	TRBV11-3	TRBJ2-2	NA
CASSPQGANEKLFF	TGCGCCAGCAGCCCACAGGGGGCTAATGAAAAACTGTTTTTT	TRBD1	TRBV5-1	TRBJ1-4	few